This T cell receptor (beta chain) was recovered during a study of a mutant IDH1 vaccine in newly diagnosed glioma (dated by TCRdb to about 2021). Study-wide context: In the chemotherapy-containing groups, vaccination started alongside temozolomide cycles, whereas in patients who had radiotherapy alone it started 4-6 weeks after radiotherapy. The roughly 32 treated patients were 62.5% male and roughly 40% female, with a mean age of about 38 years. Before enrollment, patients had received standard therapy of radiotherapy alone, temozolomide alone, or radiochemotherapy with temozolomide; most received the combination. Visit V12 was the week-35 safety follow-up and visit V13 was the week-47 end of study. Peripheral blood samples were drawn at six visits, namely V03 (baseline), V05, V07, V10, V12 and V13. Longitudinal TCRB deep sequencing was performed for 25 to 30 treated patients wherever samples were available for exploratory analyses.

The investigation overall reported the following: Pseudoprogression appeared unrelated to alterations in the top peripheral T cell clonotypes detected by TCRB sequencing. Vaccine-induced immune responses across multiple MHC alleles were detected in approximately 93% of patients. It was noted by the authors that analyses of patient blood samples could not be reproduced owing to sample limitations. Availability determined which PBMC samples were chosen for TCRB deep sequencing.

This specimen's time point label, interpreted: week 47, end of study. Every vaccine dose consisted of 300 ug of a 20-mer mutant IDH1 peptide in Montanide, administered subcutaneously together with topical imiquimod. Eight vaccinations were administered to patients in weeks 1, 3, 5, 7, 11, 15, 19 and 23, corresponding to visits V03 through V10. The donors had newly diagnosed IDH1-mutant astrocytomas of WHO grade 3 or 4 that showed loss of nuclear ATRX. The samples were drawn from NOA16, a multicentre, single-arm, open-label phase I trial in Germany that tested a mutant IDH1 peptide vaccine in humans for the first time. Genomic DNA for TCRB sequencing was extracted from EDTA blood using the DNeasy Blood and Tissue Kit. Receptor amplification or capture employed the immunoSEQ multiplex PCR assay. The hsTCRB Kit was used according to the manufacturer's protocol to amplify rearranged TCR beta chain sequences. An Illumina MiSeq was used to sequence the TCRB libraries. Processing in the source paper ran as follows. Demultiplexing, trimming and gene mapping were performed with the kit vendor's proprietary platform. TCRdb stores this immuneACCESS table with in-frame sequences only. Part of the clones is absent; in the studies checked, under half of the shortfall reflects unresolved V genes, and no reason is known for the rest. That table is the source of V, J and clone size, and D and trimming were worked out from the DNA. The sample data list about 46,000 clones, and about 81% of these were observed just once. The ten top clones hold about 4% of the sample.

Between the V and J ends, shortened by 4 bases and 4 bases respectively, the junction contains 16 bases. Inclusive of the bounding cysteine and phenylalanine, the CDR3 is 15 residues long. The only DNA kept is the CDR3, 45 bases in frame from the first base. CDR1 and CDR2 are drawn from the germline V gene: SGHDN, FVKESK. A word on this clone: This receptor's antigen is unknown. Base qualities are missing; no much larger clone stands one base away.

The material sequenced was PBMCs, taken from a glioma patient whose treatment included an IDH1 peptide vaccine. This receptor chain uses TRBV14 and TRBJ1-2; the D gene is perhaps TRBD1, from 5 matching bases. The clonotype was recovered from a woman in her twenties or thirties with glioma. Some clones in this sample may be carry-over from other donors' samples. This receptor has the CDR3 CASSRGVAGLYGYTF. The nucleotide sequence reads TGTGCCAGCAGCCGGGGGGTCGCCGGCCTCTATGGCTACACCTTC.